This TCR beta chain was sequenced in a study of cytomegalovirus exposure and HLA in healthy donors. Study-wide results and limits: The classifier, whose performance was assessed in both the original and validation cohorts, reportedly diagnosed cytomegalovirus status with high specificity and sensitivity. Cytomegalovirus-associated status was assigned to fewer than 200 TCR beta chains. In vitro data verified a few CMV-associated chains as specific for CMV antigens.

Method: immunoSEQ multiplex PCR; TCRdb's copy keeps in-frame clones and lacks some. This sample has some 140,000 clones, with around 88% found just once. Separate from the 666-subject first cohort, the roughly 120-subject validation cohort was the one that the donors belonged to. This CDR3 is 13 amino acids long. V shed 0 bases and J shed 4 bases, with 6 bases lying between them. From germline, CDR1 is SGHDN and CDR2 FVKESK. As to this clone: Its specificity is not known.

The chain links TRBV14 to TRBJ1-1; D uncertain. The TCR comes from a man younger than 35 in good health and CMV-seropositive. Material for sequencing was PBMCs. This CDR3 reads CASSQDSPTEAFF. The CDR3 DNA reads TGTGCCAGCAGCCAAGATAGCCCCACTGAAGCTTTCTTT. Supplemented by reference TRBV14 and TRBJ1-1, the full variable domain reads EAGVTQFPSHSVIEKGQTVTLRCDPISGHDNLYWYRRVMGKEIKFLLHFVKESKQDESGMPNNRFLAERTGGTYSTLKVQPAELEDSGVYFCASSQDSPTEAFFGQGTRLTVV.